This T cell receptor beta chain appears in the sequencing data of a study of identical twins. Trimming pared 2 bases from V and 1 base from J, leaving 9 bases between. The germline V gene encodes CDR1 SGHRS and CDR2 YFSETQ. The CDR3 runs 14 residues. This clonotype has ten or more counts. Its antigen remains unknown. Points from the study as a whole: Zero-insertion analyses might be partly confounded by invariant T cells like MAIT and iNKT. Models came in too low on out-of-frame TCR alpha sharing in monozygotic twins.

From the 5' RACE reads, TCRdb called clonotypes with MiXCR, one entry per CDR3 protein. The data show about 920,000 distinct CDR3 sequences, 9% to 15% seen once. These data also formed part of another study, on yellow fever vaccine responses in identical twins. That publication notes: In identical twins, vaccine T cell responses appeared partly shared and partly individual.

The sample consisted of PBMCs. This receptor was obtained from a young woman in good health. This rearrangement joins TRBV5-1 to TRBJ2-5; D perhaps matches TRBD2 (5 bases). For the CDR3, the DNA is TGCGCCAGCAGCTTTAGCGCGCTCCAAGAGACCCAGTACTTC. Translated, it gives CASSFSALQETQYF.